Listed below are T cell receptor beta chains from one sample, sequenced in a study of blood T cell repertoires in COVID-19. TCRdb's copy holds only in-frame clones and misses some; the assay was immunoSEQ multiplex PCR. The table shows 190,000 or so clones, with 85% to 90% occurring only once. Source material: peripheral blood. The source of these receptors is a woman under 30 who had recovered from COVID-19. CDR3s include the opening cysteine and the closing phenylalanine or tryptophan. The D gene is left open where the match is weak. The size entry is marked missing in some rows and otherwise reads once, few, many or a size class.

>NA|NA|TRBJ1-2|TRBV7-2
CASSLADSSYGYTF
TGTGCCAGCAGCTTAGCTGACAGTTCGTATGGCTACACCTTC
>TRBD2|NA|TRBJ2-1|TRBV20-1
CSATAGDEQFF
TGCAGTGCTACGGCGGGAGATGAGCAGTTCTTC
>NA|NA|TRBJ1-1|TRBV10-3
CAIKVGGTEAFF
TGTGCCATCAAGGTGGGGGGGACTGAAGCTTTCTTT
>TRBD2|NA|TRBJ2-1|TRBV7-3
CASSYSGLGGREQFF
TGTGCCAGCAGCTATTCGGGACTAGGAGGACGGGAGCAGTTCTTC
>NA|NA|TRBJ2-7|TRBV6-5
CASRRQKGSYEQYF
TGTGCCAGCAGAAGACAAAAGGGGTCTTACGAGCAGTACTTC
>NA|NA|TRBJ1-1|TRBV28
CASSPMGHLNTEAFF
TGTGCCAGCAGTCCCATGGGACATCTAAACACTGAAGCTTTCTTT
>NA|NA|TRBJ2-7|TRBV11-2
CASSLKSYEQYF
TGTGCCAGCAGCCTTAAATCGTACGAGCAGTACTTC
>TRBD1|NA|TRBJ2-3|TRBV27
CASSSGQGVPDTQYF
TGTGCCAGCAGTTCTGGACAGGGGGTACCAGATACGCAGTATTTT
>NA|few|TRBJ1-1|TRBV19
CASRTLPGGRGNTEAFF
TGTGCCAGTAGAACCCTCCCCGGGGGGCGAGGGAACACTGAAGCTTTCTTT
>TRBD1|NA|TRBJ1-2|TRBV6-2/TRBV6-3
CASSFGTGGADGYTF
TGTGCCAGCAGTTTCGGGACAGGGGGCGCAGATGGCTACACCTTC
>TRBD1|few|TRBJ2-2|TRBV14
CASSRGQGAGVTGELFF
TGTGCCAGCAGCCGAGGACAGGGGGCAGGCGTCACCGGGGAGCTGTTTTTT
>NA|NA|TRBJ2-3|TRBV5-8
CASSLRGYDTQYF
TGTGCCAGCAGCTTGAGAGGGTACGATACGCAGTATTTT
>NA|NA|TRBJ2-1|TRBV7-9
CASSLWTRDNEQFF
TGTGCCAGCAGCCTCTGGACTCGAGACAATGAGCAGTTCTTC
>TRBD2|NA|TRBJ2-2|TRBV6-4
CASSDSSGVTGELFF
TGTGCCAGCAGTGACTCGAGCGGGGTGACCGGGGAGCTGTTTTTT
>TRBD1|few|TRBJ2-7|TRBV5-1
CASRPQGIGEQYF
TGCGCCAGCAGGCCACAGGGGATTGGGGAGCAGTACTTC
>NA|NA|TRBJ1-2|TRBV11-1
CASSFRGHDYGYTF
TGTGCCAGCAGCTTCCGAGGTCACGACTATGGCTACACCTTC
>NA|NA|TRBJ1-2|TRBV2
CASSESPYGYTF
TGTGCCAGCAGTGAGTCTCCTTATGGCTACACCTTC
>NA|few|TRBJ1-1|TRBV19
CASRLRGLADTEAFF
TGTGCCAGTAGGCTCAGGGGCTTGGCGGACACTGAAGCTTTCTTT
>TRBD1|NA|TRBJ1-1|TRBV7-2
CASSLGRGRNTEAFF
TGTGCCAGCAGCCTGGGCAGGGGGCGGAACACTGAAGCTTTCTTT
>NA|NA|TRBJ2-1|TRBV24-1
CATSDLMTGEQFF
TGTGCCACCAGTGATCTTATGACAGGCGAGCAGTTCTTC
>NA|NA|TRBJ1-1|TRBV7-6
CASSLQSGNTEAFF
TGTGCCAGCAGCTTACAAAGCGGCAACACTGAAGCTTTCTTT
>TRBD2|NA|TRBJ2-5|TRBV19
CASRGGWETQYF
TGTGCCAGTAGGGGGGGGTGGGAGACCCAGTACTTC
>TRBD1|NA|TRBJ1-6|TRBV18
CASSSGQVRHSPLHF
TGTGCCAGCTCATCGGGACAGGTCCGTCATTCACCCCTCCACTTT
>TRBD1|once|TRBJ1-1|TRBV7-2
CASSEDRRGEAFF
TGTGCCAGCAGCGAGGACAGGCGTGGAGAAGCTTTCTTT
>TRBD1|NA|TRBJ2-1|TRBV29-1
CSVGRGGTGSNEQFF
TGCAGCGTTGGGCGCGGTGGGACAGGTTCTAATGAGCAGTTCTTC
>NA|NA|TRBJ1-4|TRBV19
CASVGGFGEKLFF
TGTGCCAGTGTAGGGGGATTTGGCGAAAAACTGTTTTTT
>TRBD1|NA|TRBJ1-1|TRBV18
CASSADRGGTEAFF
TGTGCCAGCTCAGCGGACAGGGGAGGGACTGAAGCTTTCTTT
>TRBD2|NA|TRBJ2-5|TRBV5-1
CASSVEPSGGETQYF
TGCGCCAGCAGCGTTGAACCTAGCGGGGGTGAGACCCAGTACTTC
>TRBD2|NA|TRBJ2-1|TRBV24-1
CATSDPGLAGDGEQFF
TGTGCCACCAGTGATCCGGGACTAGCGGGAGACGGTGAGCAGTTCTTC
>NA|NA|TRBJ2-1|TRBV10-2
CASSTGSVGQQFF
TGCGCCAGCAGTACAGGGTCGGTGGGTCAGCAGTTCTTC
>TRBD2|NA|TRBJ2-7|TRBV7-6
CASSSLAGDSYEQYF
TGTGCCAGCAGCTCACTAGCGGGGGACTCCTACGAGCAGTACTTC
>TRBD1|NA|TRBJ1-2|TRBV19
CASNPGQGSYGYTF
TGTGCCAGTAATCCGGGACAGGGATCATATGGCTACACCTTC
>TRBD1|NA|TRBJ2-7|TRBV9
CASSVAPGQNYEQYF
TGTGCCAGCAGCGTAGCCCCGGGACAGAATTACGAGCAGTACTTC
>NA|NA|TRBJ2-3|TRBV6-4
CASSDSSGASDTQYF
TGTGCCAGCAGTGACTCCTCAGGGGCCTCAGATACGCAGTATTTT
>NA|once|TRBJ2-1|TRBV3-1/TRBV3-2
CASSQDSTRGYNEQFF
TGTGCCAGCAGCCAAGATTCCACACGGGGATACAATGAGCAGTTCTTC
>NA|NA|TRBJ2-7|TRBV2
CASSEDRNQYF
TGTGCCAGCAGTGAAGACAGGAATCAGTACTTC
>TRBD1|NA|TRBJ2-1|TRBV4-3
CASSQSGQGSHEQFF
TGCGCCAGCAGCCAATCTGGACAGGGAAGCCATGAGCAGTTCTTC
>TRBD1|once|TRBJ1-3|TRBV28
CASQGVSGNTIYF
TGTGCCAGTCAGGGGGTGAGTGGAAACACCATATATTTT
>TRBD1|NA|TRBJ2-3|TRBV18
CASSPGTGEDTQYF
TGTGCCAGCTCACCCGGGACAGGGGAAGATACGCAGTATTTT
>NA|NA|TRBJ1-1|TRBV7-2
CASSLGTVRGIKAFF
TGTGCCAGCAGCTTGGGAACCGTTCGAGGGATAAAAGCTTTCTTT
>NA|many|TRBJ1-2|TRBV5-1
CASSLKEGGYTF
TGCGCCAGCAGTCTGAAGGAGGGCGGCTACACCTTC
>NA|NA|TRBJ2-5|TRBV9
CASSGSSGRQETQYF
TGTGCCAGCAGCGGGTCAAGCGGGCGCCAAGAGACCCAGTACTTC
>TRBD1|NA|TRBJ2-5|TRBV9
CASSATGIGAETQYF
TGTGCCAGCAGCGCGACAGGGATTGGAGCAGAGACCCAGTACTTC
>TRBD2|NA|TRBJ2-2|TRBV4-2
CASSQGGLAGGGGELFF
TGTGCCAGCAGCCAAGGAGGACTAGCGGGGGGAGGCGGGGAGCTGTTTTTT
>TRBD1|NA|TRBJ1-4|TRBV5-4
CASSPPGQSREKLFF
TGTGCCAGCAGCCCTCCGGGACAGAGCCGTGAAAAACTGTTTTTT
>NA|NA|TRBJ2-7|TRBV24-1
CATSGSGVHEQYF
TGTGCCACCAGTGGTTCAGGGGTACACGAGCAGTACTTC
>TRBD2|NA|TRBJ2-7|TRBV19
CASSPGSGGSAYEQYF
TGTGCCAGTAGCCCCGGGAGCGGGGGGTCAGCGTACGAGCAGTACTTC
>NA|NA|TRBJ2-7|TRBV9
CASSDREVFRYEQYF
TGTGCCAGCAGCGACAGGGAAGTTTTTCGCTACGAGCAGTACTTC
>TRBD1|NA|TRBJ2-6|TRBV23-1
CASTTTGGHTGANVLTF
TGCGCCAGCACAACGACAGGGGGACATACTGGGGCCAACGTCCTGACTTTC
>NA|NA|TRBJ1-1|TRBV7-9
CASSLGSVGGTEAFF
TGTGCCAGCAGCTTAGGGTCGGTCGGGGGGACTGAAGCTTTCTTT
>TRBD2|many|TRBJ2-5|TRBV19
CAGGWSSGRKRSETQYF
TGTGCCGGGGGGTGGTCTAGCGGGAGGAAGAGGTCGGAGACCCAGTACTTC